These T cell receptor beta chains were read from a single sample in a study of T cells expressing NK-cell markers. TCRdb re-called the 5' RACE reads and gives one entry per CDR3 protein, without DNA. Reported are roughly 390,000 distinct CDR3 sequences; the ten largest clones contain about 10%. Sequenced: blood T cells: a sorted CD56 or NKG2C T cell subset, CD4+ or CD8+ T cells, or bulk PBMC T cells (not recorded which). The source is a woman in her forties or fifties in good health. Both conserved end residues are part of each CDR3.

V gene	J gene	CDR3 protein
TRBV12-3/TRBV12-4	TRBJ2-1	CASSFSSGRLDNEQFF
TRBV12-3/TRBV12-4	TRBJ2-7	CASSLAGSGTLGAQYF
TRBV5-6	TRBJ2-5	CASSLEQLQETQYF
TRBV27	TRBJ2-1	CASSLSQGIGEQFF
TRBV6-5	TRBJ1-1	CASSGGQGGNTEAFF
TRBV4-1	TRBJ1-2	CASSQVEQSHYGYTF
TRBV10-3	TRBJ2-3	CAISDGTSGSTDTQYF
TRBV6-1	TRBJ1-5	CASTGTLENQPQHF
TRBV19	TRBJ2-3	CASSIGGSGSYTDTQYF
TRBV6-2/TRBV6-3	TRBJ2-7	CASMLAGDHEQYF
TRBV7-9	TRBJ2-2	CASRPRLDTGELFF
TRBV11-3	TRBJ2-1	CASSLGGSSGRGEQFF
TRBV6-2/TRBV6-3	TRBJ1-2	CASSLGQQGYTF
TRBV7-2	TRBJ2-1	CASSLERAASGYNEQFF
TRBV4-2	TRBJ2-5	CASSQAGTGTGGETQYF
TRBV14	TRBJ2-5	CASSQDWGQGKTQYF
TRBV6-4	TRBJ2-1	CASSDSGLYNEQFF
TRBV24-1	TRBJ1-5	CATTLGGQGSNQPQHF
TRBV7-8	TRBJ2-1	CASSPSGSGRNNEQFF
TRBV12-3/TRBV12-4	TRBJ2-2	CASTPLAGSYTGELFF
TRBV5-1	TRBJ2-1	CASSLQPTSGRSNEQFF
TRBV6-1	TRBJ1-3	CASKERWSSGNTIYF
TRBV6-2/TRBV6-3	TRBJ2-1	CASQGLAVYNEQFF
TRBV13	TRBJ2-4	CASSLQASLNIQYF
TRBV12-3/TRBV12-4	TRBJ1-2	CASSLRRVNYGYTF
TRBV12-3/TRBV12-4	TRBJ2-7	CASSWQGGYEQYF
TRBV7-9	TRBJ2-7	CASSPPDRAGFEQYF
TRBV19	TRBJ2-5	CASSSVGEETQYF
TRBV29-1	TRBJ2-1	CSVEGTGEYNEQFF
TRBV9	TRBJ2-3	CASSQGTSGRAELTDTDTQYF
TRBV12-3/TRBV12-4	TRBJ2-7	CASSLRKEQYF
TRBV20-1	TRBJ2-6	CSARSQGASGANVLTF
TRBV4-1	TRBJ2-5	CASSQVTSGEGRETQYF
TRBV5-1	TRBJ2-1	CASSLWATGTSGSRQFF
TRBV4-1	TRBJ1-2	CASSQVTAIYGYTF
TRBV6-2/TRBV6-3	TRBJ2-1	CASRSIERLSSYNEQFF
TRBV12-3/TRBV12-4	TRBJ1-1	CASSTGLITEAFF
TRBV4-1	TRBJ2-3	CASSPARVAVTDTQYF
TRBV5-1	TRBJ2-2	CASRDTSPGELFF
TRBV30	TRBJ2-1	CAWSPQDEQFF
TRBV2	TRBJ2-1	CASSDPGQGGNEQFF